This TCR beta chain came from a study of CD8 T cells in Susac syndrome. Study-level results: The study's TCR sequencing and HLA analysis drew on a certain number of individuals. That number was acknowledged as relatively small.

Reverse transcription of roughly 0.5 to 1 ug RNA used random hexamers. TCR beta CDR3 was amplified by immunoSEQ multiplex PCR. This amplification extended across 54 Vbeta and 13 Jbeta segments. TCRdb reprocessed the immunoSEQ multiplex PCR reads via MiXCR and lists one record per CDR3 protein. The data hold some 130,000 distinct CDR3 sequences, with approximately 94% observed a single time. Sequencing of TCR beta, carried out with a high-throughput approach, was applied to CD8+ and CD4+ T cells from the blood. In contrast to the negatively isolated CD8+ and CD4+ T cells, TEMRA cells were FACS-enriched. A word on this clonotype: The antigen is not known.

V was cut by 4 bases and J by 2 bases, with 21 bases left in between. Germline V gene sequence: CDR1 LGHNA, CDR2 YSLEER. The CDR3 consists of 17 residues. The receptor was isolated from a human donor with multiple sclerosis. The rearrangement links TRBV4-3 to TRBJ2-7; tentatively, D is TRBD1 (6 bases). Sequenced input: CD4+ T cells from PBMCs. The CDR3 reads CASSLVEAGANTYEQYF. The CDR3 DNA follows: TGCGCCAGCAGCCTCGTGGAGGCAGGGGCAAATACCTACGAGCAGTACTTC.